One sample yielded the 30 T cell receptor beta chains listed below, sequenced in a study of T cell changes during pregnancy in multiple sclerosis. TCRdb keeps only in-frame clones here, not all; method: immunoSEQ multiplex PCR. The sample has tens of thousands of clones, 88% seen once; the top ten hold 1.5% to 2%. The sequencing used peripheral blood, collected in the first trimester of pregnancy. These receptors were collected from a female donor with multiple sclerosis, enrolled in a pregnancy study.

The chain recombines TRBV5-6 with TRBJ2-3; 7 nucleotides align to TRBD2. The J segment lost 2 bases and the V segment lost 4 bases, leaving 7 bases of the junction unmatched. The CDR3 is made up of 15 amino acids. Germline CDR1 is SGHDT and CDR2 is YYEEEE. The CDR3: CASSPGRAPTDTQYF. The CDR3 DNA reads as TGTGCCAGCAGCCCAGGGAGGGCCCCCACAGATACGCAGTATTTT.

J is TRBJ2-5 and V is TRBV5-5; 9 bases are shared with TRBD2. The CDR3 length is 15 residues. V gave up 0 bases and J gave up 5 bases; unmatched junction bases: 5. The germline V gene encodes CDR1 SGHKS and CDR2 YYEKEE (reference sequence). CDR3 sequence reads: CASSLEAGGRETQYF. In DNA form, the CDR3 reads TGTGCCAGCAGCTTGGAGGCGGGAGGGAGGGAGACCCAGTACTTC.

The chain has TRBV5-4 and TRBJ2-5; TRBD2 aligns across 7 bases. The J call may be incorrect, as the DNA end agrees better with TRBJ2-7. There are 15 residues in the CDR3. Germline values: CDR1 SGHNT, CDR2 YYREEE (reference sequence). CDR3 sequence reads: CASSLERGSGYEQYF. In nucleotides, the CDR3 is TGTGCCAGCAGCTTGGAACGCGGGAGCGGCTACGAGCAGTACTTC.

This chain links TRBV10-2 with TRBJ2-2; D is possibly TRBD1 (5 bases). Per germline, CDR1 WSHSY and CDR2 SAAADI. The CDR3 is 15 residues long. Trimming removed 6 bases at V and 5 bases at J, with 16 bases between. Written as DNA, the CDR3 is TGCGCCAGCAGCCCAAGACAGAAGCAAACCGGGGAGCTGTTTTTT. Its translation: CASSPRQKQTGELFF.

The gene calls are TRBV4-1 and TRBJ1-2; TRBD1 agrees at 7 bases. Germline V gene lookup returns CDR1 MGHRA and CDR2 YSYEKL. The CDR3 contains 15 residues. V lost 1 base and J lost 4; bases outside the gene matches: 6. In DNA, the CDR3 is TGCGCCAGCAGCCAAGTAGGGGACAGTTCCTATGGCTACACCTTC. This translates into CASSQVGDSSYGYTF.

The rearrangement uses TRBV19 and TRBJ2-3, with D possibly TRBD2 on 5 matching bases. Germline CDR1 is LNHDA and CDR2 is SQIVND (reference sequence). The CDR3 is 14 residues long. Trimming removed 3 bases at V and 5 bases at J, with 12 bases between. The CDR3 coding sequence is TGTGCCAGTAGTATTGGTGGGAGTGGAGATACGCAGTATTTT. This sequence encodes CASSIGGSGDTQYF.

The chain couples TRBV7-3 to TRBJ1-2, with 9 bases lining up with TRBD1. V lost 5 bases to trimming and J lost 5 bases; unmatched junction nucleotides: 3. CDR3 length: 13 residues. From germline, CDR1 is SGHTA and CDR2 FQGTGA. DNA of the CDR3: TGTGCCAGCAGCCCGGACAGGGGATATGGCTACACCTTC. Translating it yields CASSPDRGYGYTF.

This clone was seen only a few times. The CDR3 sequence: CASSLVGGTGYNEQFF. The CDR3 DNA follows: TGTGCCAGCAGCTTAGTGGGCGGGACCGGGTACAATGAGCAGTTCTTC. V gene TRBV4-2 combines with J gene TRBJ2-1; tentative D call: TRBD2 (6 bases). Germline-derived CDR1 and CDR2 are LGHNA and YNFKEQ. Trimming took 5 bases from V and 4 from J, leaving 18 bases between them. The CDR3 sequence is 16 residues long.

In its sample, this clone was seen once. J is TRBJ1-5 and V is TRBV28; 7 bases are a match to TRBD1. CDR1 and CDR2 (germline): MDHEN, SYDVKM. The CDR3 spans 15 residues. J was trimmed by 3 bases and V by 2 bases; bases with no gene match: 4. CDR3 sequence: CASSLDREYNQPQHF. Here the CDR3 DNA reads TGTGCCAGCAGTTTAGACAGGGAATACAATCAGCCCCAGCATTTT. The variable domain in full, completed from reference TRBV28 and TRBJ1-5, reads DVKVTQSSRYLVKRTGEKVFLECVQDMDHENMFWYRQDPGLGLRLIYFSYDVKMKEKGDIPEGYSVSREKKERFSLILESASTNQTSMYLCASSLDREYNQPQHFGDGTRLSIL.

The table lists this clone with a count of one. This chain uses TRBV6-1 with TRBJ1-4, with a tentative D call TRBD1 (5 bases). Trimming cost V 7 bases and J 12 bases, with 15 bases left between them. The CDR3 contains 12 residues. The germline CDR1 and CDR2 sequences are MNHNS and SASEGT. In DNA, the CDR3 is TGTGCCAGCACCTTGACAGCCGTGGAACTGTTTTTT. It codes for CASTLTAVELFF.

The chain joins TRBV2 to TRBJ1-2, with D perhaps matching TRBD1 (5 bases). The CDR3 is 14 amino acids. Germline loops: CDR1 SNHLY, CDR2 FYNNEI. Trimming removed 3 bases at V and 2 bases at J, with 10 bases between. The CDR3 DNA is TGTGCCAGCAGTGAGGGGGGGGAGAACTATGGCTACACCTTC. Its protein is CASSEGGENYGYTF. The full variable domain, completed using reference TRBV2 and TRBJ1-2, is EPEVTQTPSHQVTQMGQEVILRCVPISNHLYFYWYRQILGQKVEFLVSFYNNEISEKSEIFDDQFSVERPDGSNFTLKIRSTKLEDSAMYFCASSEGGENYGYTFGSGTRLTVV.

The chain combines TRBV5-1 with TRBJ2-1, with D tentatively TRBD2 (6 bases). Trimming removed 7 bases from V and 7 bases from J, with 15 bases in between. CDR3 length equals 13 residues. Germline CDR1 and CDR2: SGHRS and YFSETQ. This chain's CDR3 is CASFLGAGNEQFF. The CDR3 DNA follows: TGCGCCAGCTTTTTAGGGGCGGGAAATGAGCAGTTCTTC.

The chain carries TRBV7-3 and TRBJ2-3; weak D call: TRBD1 (6 bases). The CDR3 extends over 15 amino acids. Trimming shortened V by 4 bases and J by 1 base, and 12 bases separated the two germline ends. The germline CDR1 and CDR2 sequences are SGHTA and FQGTGA. CDR3 region: CASSSRGMGTDTQYF. For the CDR3, the DNA is TGTGCCAGCAGCTCAAGGGGGATGGGCACAGATACGCAGTATTTT.

Only a few counts were recorded for this clone. This rearrangement joins TRBV19 to TRBJ1-1; D unresolved. Per germline, CDR1 LNHDA and CDR2 SQIVND (reference sequence). V lost 5 bases to trimming and J lost 0 bases, with 7 bases between them. This CDR3 has 13 amino acids. The CDR3 region has the DNA TGTGCCAGTAGTGAGGTGTTGAACACTGAAGCTTTCTTT. This codes for CASSEVLNTEAFF.

This chain joins TRBV6-6 and TRBJ1-2, with a tentative D call TRBD1 (5 bases). V lost 7 bases and J lost 7, with 16 bases in between. CDR1 and CDR2 from the germline V gene are MNHNY and SVGAGI (reference sequence). CDR3 length: 13 amino acids. The CDR3 DNA reads TGTGCCAGCAAAGCAGGGTCCACGCCTGGCTACACCTTC. It translates to CASKAGSTPGYTF.

The chain combines TRBV9 with TRBJ2-3, with 7 positions matching TRBD2. This CDR3 contains 14 residues. V trimming: 5 bases; J trimming: 2 bases; junction bases outside the gene matches: 5. Germline lookup yields CDR1 SGDLS and CDR2 YYNGEE. The CDR3 loop is CASSPAGITDTQYF. The CDR3 DNA reads as TGTGCCAGCAGTCCAGCGGGGATCACAGATACGCAGTATTTT.

The V and J genes are TRBV18 and TRBJ2-5, with D perhaps matching TRBD2 (6 bases). Trimming took 0 bases from V and 5 from J, leaving 13 bases between them. Per germline, CDR1 KGHSH and CDR2 LQKENI. This CDR3 is built from 15 residues. CDR3 sequence reads: CASSPPKGGKETQYF. The CDR3 bases are TGTGCCAGCTCACCACCGAAGGGAGGCAAGGAGACCCAGTACTTC.

J is TRBJ1-4 and V is TRBV5-1; 9 bases are shared with TRBD1. V gave up 4 bases and J gave up 4 bases; unmatched junction bases: 5. The CDR3 is 15 residues long. The germline CDR1 and CDR2 sequences are SGHRS and YFSETQ. The CDR3 DNA follows: TGCGCCAGCAGCCTCCGACAGGGGGTTAATGAAAAACTGTTTTTT. Amino acids: CASSLRQGVNEKLFF.

The table lists this clone with a few counts. The chain couples TRBV6-4 to TRBJ2-2, with TRBD2 matching over 9 bases. J lost 4 bases, V lost 0 bases, and 0 bases had no gene match. The germline gives CDR1 MRHNA, CDR2 SNTAGT. This CDR3 region has 15 residues. In DNA, the CDR3 is TGTGCCAGCAGTGACTCGCGGGAGGGCACCGGGGAGCTGTTTTTT. Its translation: CASSDSREGTGELFF.

V is TRBV28 and J is TRBJ2-7; 12 positions match TRBD2. The CDR3 sequence is 16 residues long. V lost 7 bases to trimming and J lost 7 bases; unmatched junction nucleotides: 14. CDR1 is MDHEN and CDR2 is SYDVKM in the germline V gene. The CDR3 nucleotides read TGTGCCAGCACTCGAGGACTAGCGGGATGGTTGAGGGAGCAGTACTTC. Translated, it gives CASTRGLAGWLREQYF.

This clone was seen a single time. The genes are TRBV7-9 and TRBJ2-1; D is uncertain. Germline-derived CDR1 and CDR2 are SEHNR and FQNEAQ (reference sequence). The CDR3 runs 12 residues. V gave up 4 bases and J gave up 4 bases, with 5 bases separating them. CDR3 DNA: TGTGCCAGCAGCTCACAGTACAATGAGCAGTTCTTC. It specifies CASSSQYNEQFF.

The V call is TRBV28, the J call TRBJ1-3, with D unclear. The CDR3 length is 15 residues. CDR1 is MDHEN, CDR2 SYDVKM, per germline. The V end lost 6 bases, the J end lost 0 bases, and 12 bases lay between the germline ends. The DNA for the CDR3 is TGTGCCAGCAGCGAACAGAAGATCTCTGGAAACACCATATATTTT. The encoded protein is CASSEQKISGNTIYF.

The chain is built from TRBV7-9 and TRBJ2-1; TRBD2 might be the D (6 bases). Germline loops: CDR1 SEHNR, CDR2 FQNEAQ (reference sequence). The CDR3 spans 15 residues. Trimming took off 5 bases at V and 4 bases at J, with 15 bases between the two ends. The CDR3 region is CASSEGSGEYNEQFF. The CDR3 nucleotides are TGTGCCAGCAGCGAGGGTAGCGGAGAGTACAATGAGCAGTTCTTC.

The table lists this clone with a count of one. This chain joins TRBV5-1 and TRBJ1-1; 9 bases map to TRBD1. Germline CDR1 is SGHRS and CDR2 is YFSETQ. With V trimmed by 3 bases and J by 8 bases, 5 bases remained unmatched. There are 13 residues in the CDR3. CDR3 bases: TGCGCCAGCAGCTACGACAGGGGGTACGAAGCTTTCTTT. Encoded protein: CASSYDRGYEAFF.

The chain couples TRBV5-1 to TRBJ2-7, with D hard to call. CDR3 size: 15 residues. Trimming removed 0 bases at V and 2 bases at J, with 12 bases between. Per the germline V gene, CDR1 is SGHRS and CDR2 is YFSETQ. The CDR3 DNA is TGCGCCAGCAGCTTGGCCCCCGGTGAGCCCTACGAGCAGTACTTC. Translating gives CASSLAPGEPYEQYF.

The chain is built from TRBV28 and TRBJ2-7, with D possibly matching TRBD2 (5 bases). The CDR3 has 14 amino acids. CDR1 and CDR2 from the germline V gene are MDHEN and SYDVKM. Trimming pared 2 bases from V and 2 bases from J, leaving 10 bases between. Here the CDR3 reads CASSLEGRTYEQYF. DNA for the CDR3: TGTGCCAGCAGTTTAGAGGGCAGAACCTACGAGCAGTACTTC.

V and J are TRBV28 and TRBJ2-5; 7 positions agree with TRBD1. Germline V gene lookup returns CDR1 MDHEN and CDR2 SYDVKM. This CDR3 comprises 16 residues. V was pared by 7 bases and J by 5 bases, with 16 bases of the junction left unmatched. Here the CDR3 reads CASTTQLRGRAETQYF. The CDR3 nucleotides are TGTGCCAGCACTACACAACTCAGGGGGAGAGCGGAGACCCAGTACTTC.

The chain links TRBV6-4 to TRBJ2-7; tentatively, D is TRBD1 (6 bases). The CDR3 is 14 amino acids. The V gene lost 10 bases and the J gene lost 7 bases, with 23 bases spanning the gap. Germline V lookup: CDR1 MRHNA, CDR2 SNTAGT. The CDR3 nucleotides read TGTGCCATGACGGGGACACTCACCCTCAGGGAGCAGTACTTC. Protein sequence: CAMTGTLTLREQYF.

The J gene is TRBJ2-3, the V gene TRBV7-9; 8 bases fit TRBD1. V trimming: 1 base; J trimming: 4 bases; junction bases outside the gene matches: 4. The CDR3 is 15 residues long. CDR1 and CDR2 from the germline V gene are SEHNR and FQNEAQ (reference sequence). The CDR3 nucleotides are TGTGCCAGCAGCTTAGGACAGGGGATCTCAGATACGCAGTATTTT. Translation gives CASSLGQGISDTQYF.

The chain is built from TRBV5-1 and TRBJ2-3; 7 bases are shared with TRBD1. J was trimmed by 4 bases and V by 2 bases; bases with no gene match: 1. The CDR3 runs to 13 residues. The germline CDR1 and CDR2 sequences are SGHRS and YFSETQ. CDR3 sequence (DNA): TGCGCCAGCAGCTTCCAGGGGGCAGATACGCAGTATTTT. It codes for CASSFQGADTQYF.